This TCR beta chain was identified in a study of CD8 T cells in Susac syndrome. Study-wide results and limits: Susac-specific public clones were found in both the total CD8+ and the CD8+ TEMRA repertoires, with under 20 in the former and about 5 in the latter.

Trimming removed 3 bases from V and 0 bases from J, with 11 bases in between. CDR1 and CDR2 (germline): MNHEY, SMNVEV (reference sequence). This CDR3 is 15 amino acids long. Of note for this clonotype: Its target is unknown.

Roughly 0.45 to 1 ug RNA was reverse transcribed with random hexamers. TCRdb reprocessed the immunoSEQ multiplex PCR reads via MiXCR and lists one record per CDR3 protein. The sample comprises roughly 150,000 distinct CDR3 sequences, 95% of which are singletons, and roughly 0.2% rests with the top ten. This chain connects TRBV27 to TRBJ2-5; maybe TRBD1 (6 bases). The material sequenced was CD8+ T cells from PBMCs. This receptor was identified in a human donor with Susac syndrome. The chain's CDR3 is CASSFGTSNQETQYF. For the CDR3, the DNA is TGTGCCAGCAGTTTCGGGACATCCAACCAAGAGACCCAGTACTTC.